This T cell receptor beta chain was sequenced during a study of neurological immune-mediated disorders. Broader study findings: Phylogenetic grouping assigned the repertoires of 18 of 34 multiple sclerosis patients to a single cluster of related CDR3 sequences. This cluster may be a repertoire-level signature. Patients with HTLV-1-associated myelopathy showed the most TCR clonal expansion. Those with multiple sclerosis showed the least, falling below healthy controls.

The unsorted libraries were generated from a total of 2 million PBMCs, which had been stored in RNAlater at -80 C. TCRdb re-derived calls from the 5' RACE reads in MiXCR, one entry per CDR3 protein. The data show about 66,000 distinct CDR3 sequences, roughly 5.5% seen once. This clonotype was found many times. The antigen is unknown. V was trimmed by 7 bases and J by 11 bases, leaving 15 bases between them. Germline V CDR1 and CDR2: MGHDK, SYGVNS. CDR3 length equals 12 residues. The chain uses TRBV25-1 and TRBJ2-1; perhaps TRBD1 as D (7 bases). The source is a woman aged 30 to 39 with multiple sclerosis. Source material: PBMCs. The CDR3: CASTQGGLQQFF. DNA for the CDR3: TGTGCCAGCACCCAGGGGGGATTACAGCAGTTCTTC.